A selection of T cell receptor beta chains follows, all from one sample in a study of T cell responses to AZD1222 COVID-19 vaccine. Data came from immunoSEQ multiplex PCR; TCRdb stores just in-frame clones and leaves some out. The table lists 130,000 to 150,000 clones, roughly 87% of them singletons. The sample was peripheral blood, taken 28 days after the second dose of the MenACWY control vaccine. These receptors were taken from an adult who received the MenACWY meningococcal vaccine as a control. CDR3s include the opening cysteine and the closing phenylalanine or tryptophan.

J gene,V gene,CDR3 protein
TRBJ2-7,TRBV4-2,CASRVGDGGKSEQYF
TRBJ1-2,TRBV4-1,CASSHLTGIYGYTF
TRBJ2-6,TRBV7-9,CASSFTGATGANVLTF
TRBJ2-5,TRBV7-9,CASSTREIRTTQYF
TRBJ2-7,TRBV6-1,CASSDLSGRAEQYF
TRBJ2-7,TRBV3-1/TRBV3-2,CASSQDRDYEQYF
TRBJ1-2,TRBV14,CASSQAGGGYGYTF
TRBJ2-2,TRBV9,CASSPRTSGATGELFF
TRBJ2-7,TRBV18,CASSPGAGGEQYF
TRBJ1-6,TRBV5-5,CASSLGVGGLASPLHF
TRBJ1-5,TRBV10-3,CAISEWGASNQPQHF
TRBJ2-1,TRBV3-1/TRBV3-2,CASSRDRASNEQFF
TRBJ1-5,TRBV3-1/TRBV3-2,CASSQRLGNQPQHF
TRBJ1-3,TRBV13,CASSLTIGQAGNTIYF
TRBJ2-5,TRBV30,CAWDRTGMETQYF
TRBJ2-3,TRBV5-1,CASSLASSGSSDTQYF
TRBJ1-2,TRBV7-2,CASSLGARVYGYTF
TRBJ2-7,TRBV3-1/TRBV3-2,CASSQDSGGATEQYF
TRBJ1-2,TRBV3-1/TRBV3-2,CASSQERRTLANYGYTF
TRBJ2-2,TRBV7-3,CASSPPGQGSTGELFF
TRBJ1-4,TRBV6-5,CASSSPGANEKLFF
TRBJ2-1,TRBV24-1,CATSEPGLSQHEQFF
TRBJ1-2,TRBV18,CASSQEGTYGYTF
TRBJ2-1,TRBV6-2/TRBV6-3,CASSHLSGVSTGSFF
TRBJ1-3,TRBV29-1,CSAHRGNTIYF
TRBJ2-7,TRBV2,CASRRNGNYEQYF
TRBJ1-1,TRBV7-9,CASSLEAGGMNTEAFF
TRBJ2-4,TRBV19,CASSINRGHENIQYF
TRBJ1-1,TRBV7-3,CASSLGHMNTEAFF
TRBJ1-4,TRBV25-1,CASSGRDRATNEKLFF
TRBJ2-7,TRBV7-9,CASSLGHRDYEQYF
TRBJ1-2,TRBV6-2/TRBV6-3,CASSPRDRPNYGYTF
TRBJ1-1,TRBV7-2,CASSLGGTGGMNTEAFF
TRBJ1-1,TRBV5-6,CASSPSLRILNTEAFF
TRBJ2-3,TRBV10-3,CAIRLGTSGTDTQYF
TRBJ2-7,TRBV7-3,CASSLGGFYEQYF
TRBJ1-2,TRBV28,CASRAQGTYYGYTF
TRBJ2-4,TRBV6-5,CASSYSGTGANIQYF
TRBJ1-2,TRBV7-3,CASSQGGNYGYTF
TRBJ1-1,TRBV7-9,CASSLPRNTEAFF
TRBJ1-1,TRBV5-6,CASSTGPTEAFF
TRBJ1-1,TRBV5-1,CASSYGQGVEAFF
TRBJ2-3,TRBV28,CASSLSNTQYF
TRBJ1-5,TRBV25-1,CARRGRGSYSNQPQHF
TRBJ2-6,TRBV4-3,CASSRIPPITGAYGANVLTF
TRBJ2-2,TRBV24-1,CATSDRLGQGRVPGELFF
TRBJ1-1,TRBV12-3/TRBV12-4,CASSLRVYTEAFF
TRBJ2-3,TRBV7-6,CASSNRDRGRGGDTQYF